These 18 T cell receptor beta chains were all obtained from the same sample, sequenced in a study of human T cells and chemical hapten exposure. Whole blood, unfractionated, served as the material for total RNA extraction. One entry per CDR3 protein, called by TCRdb with MiXCR from the 5' RACE reads. Here the sample spans under 150,000 distinct CDR3 sequences, approximately 19% being singletons. Receptors originate from a human donor in good health.

This chain links TRBV29-1 with TRBJ2-1; 7 bases are shared with TRBD2. Per the germline V gene, CDR1 is SQVTM and CDR2 is ANQGSEA. Trimming removed 3 bases from V and 2 bases from J; junction bases left unmatched: 4. This CDR3 comprises 14 residues. The CDR3: CSVEGLSAYNEQFF. The CDR3 DNA reads TGCAGCGTTGAGGGACTATCGGCCTACAATGAGCAGTTCTTC.

The chain has TRBV28 and TRBJ1-1; D remains unclear. V lost 1 base and J 8 bases, leaving 5 bases between the germline ends. There are 11 residues in the CDR3. Germline CDR1 reads MDHEN; CDR2 reads SYDVKM. The CDR3 is CASSLSVEAFF. The CDR3 DNA sequence: TGTGCCAGCAGTTTATCCGTGGAAGCTTTCTTT.

The chain's CDR3 is CATSSGQGARELFF. The CDR3 DNA reads TGTGCCACCAGCAGTGGACAGGGGGCGAGAGAACTGTTTTTT. The rearrangement links TRBV15 to TRBJ1-4, with 11 bases aligning to TRBD1. J gave up 12 bases and V 3 bases, and 6 bases lay outside the gene matches. This CDR3 spans 14 amino acids. Germline CDR1 and CDR2: LNHNV and YYDKDF (reference sequence).

This clonotype was detected only a few times. The chain is built from TRBV12-3 or TRBV12-4 and TRBJ2-3, with 12 bases aligning to TRBD2. CDR3 length: 15 amino acids. The V and J ends lost 3 bases and 4 bases, in that order; junction bases with no gene match: 2. CDR3 loop: CASSLTSGRSDTQYF. The CDR3 DNA reads as TGTGCCAGCAGTTTGACTAGCGGGAGATCAGATACGCAGTATTTT.

This clonotype has just a few counts. V usage is TRBV18 and J usage is TRBJ2-6; maybe TRBD2 (5 bases). Germline CDR1 KGHSH, CDR2 LQKENI. CDR3 length equals 17 residues. Trimming removed 1 base from V and 1 base from J, with 11 bases in between. The CDR3 region is CASSPQASSSGANVLTF. The DNA for the CDR3 is TGTGCCAGCTCACCACAGGCTAGCTCATCTGGGGCCAACGTCCTGACTTTC.

This clonotype was counted between two and nine times. The J gene is TRBJ2-5, the V gene TRBV6-5; D not certain. The V end lost 0 bases, the J end lost 5 bases, and 10 bases lay between the germline ends. Germline CDR1 reads MNHEY; CDR2 reads SVGAGI. This CDR3 spans 14 amino acids. CDR3 loop: CASSYSMARETQYF. For the CDR3, the DNA is TGTGCCAGCAGTTACTCGATGGCCAGGGAGACCCAGTACTTC.

The J gene is TRBJ2-3, the V gene TRBV29-1, with 7 bases identical to TRBD2. V shed 6 bases and J 1 base; nucleotides not matched to a gene: 7. This CDR3 is built from 14 residues. Looked up from germline, CDR1 is SQVTM and CDR2 is ANQGSEA. The DNA for the CDR3 is TGCAGCGTAGAGAAGAGCGGGGGCACAGATACGCAGTATTTT. This gives the protein CSVEKSGGTDTQYF.

The V and J genes are TRBV29-1 and TRBJ2-3; D ambiguous. CDR3 size: 11 residues. In germline, CDR1 is SQVTM, CDR2 ANQGSEA. The V end was cut by 7 bases, the J end by 5 bases, with 10 bases between. The CDR3 DNA sequence: TGCAGCGCCCTCCCGGAAGATACGCAGTATTTT. This encodes CSALPEDTQYF.

This clonotype was observed a handful of times. The DNA for the CDR3 is TGTGCCAGCAGTTCTCCCCTGGCGGCGGTCAGTATAGATTCACCCCTCCACTTT. This encodes CASSSPLAAVSIDSPLHF. The chain employs TRBV28 and TRBJ1-6; no firm D call. Per the germline V gene, CDR1 is MDHEN and CDR2 is SYDVKM. The CDR3 runs 18 residues. V was trimmed by 4 bases and J by 8 bases, leaving 24 bases between them.

This clonotype has more than one count but fewer than ten. The chain joins TRBV19 to TRBJ1-5; D unclear. The length of the CDR3 is 16 residues. Germline V gene data show CDR1 as LNHDA and CDR2 as SQIVND (reference sequence). The V gene lost 4 bases and the J gene lost 0 bases, with 13 bases spanning the gap. The CDR3 loop is CASSNSLTLSNQPQHF. In DNA, the CDR3 is TGTGCCAGTAGTAACAGCTTGACCCTTAGCAATCAGCCCCAGCATTTT.

V is TRBV19 and J is TRBJ1-2; 7 nucleotides align to TRBD1. V lost 6 bases and J lost 5; bases outside the gene matches: 9. The CDR3 runs to 14 residues. Germline-derived CDR1 and CDR2 are LNHDA and SQIVND (reference sequence). CDR3 sequence reads: CASRIGQAVYGYTF. The CDR3 nucleotides are TGTGCCAGTAGGATCGGACAGGCCGTGTATGGCTACACCTTC.

This rearrangement joins TRBV10-3 to TRBJ2-3; a possible D gene is TRBD2 (6 bases). Germline CDR1 and CDR2: ENHRY and SYGVKD. Trimming pared 5 bases from V and 2 bases from J, leaving 14 bases between. The CDR3 totals 15 residues. Written as DNA, the CDR3 is TGTGCCATCAGTTCCGGGACTGGATACACAGATACGCAGTATTTT. Encoded protein: CAISSGTGYTDTQYF.

The gene calls are TRBV9 and TRBJ2-1, with D perhaps given as TRBD1 or TRBD2 (7 bases each). The CDR3 is made up of 17 amino acids. V lost 5 bases and J 4 bases, leaving 22 bases between the germline ends. The germline V gene has CDR1 SGDLS and CDR2 YYNGEE. The CDR3 nucleotides are TGTGCCAGCAGTGATCGTCAGGGGGGGGTCGGGTACAATGAGCAGTTCTTC. This translates into CASSDRQGGVGYNEQFF.

The rearrangement links TRBV30 to TRBJ2-2; D gene ambiguous. The V gene's germline CDR1 is GTSNPN and CDR2 SVGIG (reference sequence). The CDR3 contains 12 residues. V shed 5 bases and J shed 5 bases, with 9 bases lying between them. The CDR3 sequence is CAWVPRTGELFF. CDR3 coding DNA: TGTGCCTGGGTCCCTAGGACCGGGGAGCTGTTTTTT. The full variable domain, with the rest looked up from reference TRBV30 and TRBJ2-2, is SQTIHQWPATLVQPVGSPLSLECTVEGTSNPNLYWYRQAAGRGLQLLFYSVGIGQISSEVPQNLSASRPQDRQFILSSKKLLLSDSGFYLCAWVPRTGELFFGEGSRLTVL.

The chain employs TRBV3-1 and TRBJ2-3, with 7 bases that match TRBD2. J was trimmed by 5 bases and V by 8 bases; bases with no gene match: 10. Germline assignment: CDR1 LGHDT and CDR2 YNNKEL (reference sequence). This CDR3 has 14 residues. For the CDR3, the DNA is TGTGCCAGCGGTGAAGCGGGATGGGAAGATACGCAGTATTTT. This codes for CASGEAGWEDTQYF.

This chain uses TRBV28 with TRBJ2-5, with D possibly being TRBD1 or TRBD2 (5 bases each). The ends were cut back, 3 bases at V and 0 bases at J, with 11 bases in the middle. The CDR3 contains 15 residues. The V gene's germline CDR1 is MDHEN and CDR2 SYDVKM. The CDR3 nucleotides read TGTGCCAGCAGTTTCGCCAGGGAGTACCAAGAGACCCAGTACTTC. This translates into CASSFAREYQETQYF.

This clonotype was seen a handful of times. Compared with germline, one end of the junction differs, possibly owing to a read error. J is TRBJ2-1 and V is TRBV5-5; D could derive from TRBD1 or TRBD2 (5 bases each). The germline V gene has CDR1 SGHKS and CDR2 YYEKEE (reference sequence). This CDR3 has 14 residues. CDR3 amino acids: CASSLGGAGNAQFF. The CDR3 DNA is TGTGCCAGCAGCTTGGGAGGGGCCGGCAATGCGCAGTTCTTC.

In its sample, this clonotype was seen a few times. This sequence joins TRBV4-1 and TRBJ2-3; D is uncertain. CDR1 is MGHRA and CDR2 is YSYEKL in the germline V gene. CDR3 length: 12 amino acids. The V end was cut by 3 bases, the J end by 5 bases, with 6 bases between. As DNA, the CDR3 is TGCGCCAGCAGCCATCCCCAAGATACGCAGTATTTT. It specifies CASSHPQDTQYF.